Listed below are T cell receptor beta chains from one sample, sequenced in a study of T cells in localized non-small cell lung cancer. Clones were read by immunoSEQ multiplex PCR, and TCRdb kept only the in-frame ones, dropping some. The table records 990 or so clones, 36% of them present only once. Specimen: lung tumor tissue, collected before any cancer treatment. The receptor set was obtained from a man aged 40 to 70 with stage I lung adenocarcinoma. Both conserved end residues are part of each CDR3. A D gene is named only where the DNA matches it firmly. Some rows mark clone size as missing; the rest say once, few, many or name a class of expanded clone.

size,D,J,V,length,CDR3,DNA
NA,NA,TRBJ2-7,TRBV29-1,14,CSVVSIAAHYEQYF,TGCAGCGTTGTATCGATCGCAGCCCATTACGAGCAGTACTTC
NA,NA,TRBJ1-3,TRBV14,14,CASSQVHTGNTIYF,TGTGCCAGCAGCCAAGTACATACTGGAAACACCATATATTTT
few,TRBD1,TRBJ2-7,TRBV9,15,CASTRQGQRIYEQYF,TGTGCCAGCACCCGCCAGGGACAGAGGATTTACGAGCAGTACTTC
few,TRBD1,TRBJ2-7,TRBV6-1,15,CASSEAETGGYEQYF,TGTGCCAGCAGTGAAGCCGAGACAGGGGGCTACGAGCAGTACTTC
NA,NA,TRBJ1-6,TRBV4-1,15,CASSQEGGYNSPLHF,TGCGCCAGCAGCCAAGAAGGGGGTTATAATTCACCCCTCCACTTT
NA,NA,TRBJ2-7,TRBV1,15,CASSQGGYFAYEQYF,TGCGCCAGCAGCCAAGGGGGTTATTTCGCCTACGAGCAGTACTTC
NA,TRBD1,TRBJ2-3,TRBV28,13,CASSLAGQGTQYF,TGTGCCAGCAGTCTTGCGGGACAGGGTACGCAGTATTTT
large,TRBD2,TRBJ2-3,TRBV11-3,16,CASSLVAGGSTDTQYF,TGTGCCAGCAGCTTAGTGGCGGGAGGGAGCACAGATACGCAGTATTTT
few,TRBD1,TRBJ2-1,TRBV6-8,13,CASSPGTGRVQFF,TGTGCCAGCAGTCCCGGGACAGGGAGGGTGCAGTTCTTC
few,NA,TRBJ2-3,TRBV6-8,14,CASRLGQITDTQYF,TGTGCCAGCAGACTAGGACAGATCACAGATACGCAGTATTTT
NA,NA,TRBJ2-7,TRBV2,13,CASSEIKWHEQYF,TGTGCCAGCAGTGAAATAAAGTGGCACGAGCAGTACTTC
NA,TRBD1,TRBJ1-3,TRBV5-1,14,CASSRTGERNTIYF,TGCGCCAGCAGCCGGACAGGGGAGAGAAACACCATATATTTT
NA,TRBD1,TRBJ2-1,TRBV5-1,17,CASSQSPGTGGYNEQFF,TGCGCCAGCAGCCAGAGCCCTGGGACAGGGGGTTACAATGAGCAGTTCTTC
NA,NA,TRBJ1-4,TRBV19,14,CASSSPGLDEKLFF,TGTGCCAGTAGTTCCCCGGGCTTGGATGAAAAACTGTTTTTT
NA,NA,TRBJ2-6,TRBV14,15,CASSRDGTGANVLTF,TGTGCCAGCAGCCGGGACGGCACTGGGGCCAACGTCCTGACTTTC
NA,NA,TRBJ2-4,TRBV23-1,18,CASSQSNGGGAVKNIQYF,TGCGCCAGCAGTCAATCGAATGGAGGGGGCGCGGTCAAAAACATTCAGTACTTC
NA,NA,TRBJ2-2,TRBV30,15,CAWRTLAANTGELFF,TGTGCCTGGAGGACGCTAGCCGCTAACACCGGGGAGCTGTTTTTT
NA,TRBD1,TRBJ2-7,TRBV9,15,CASTWGQGLRYEQYF,TGTGCCAGCACTTGGGGACAGGGGTTACGCTACGAGCAGTACTTC
NA,TRBD1,TRBJ1-2,TRBV28,17,CASSFLDRVGGQYGYTF,TGTGCCAGCAGTTTCCTGGACAGGGTGGGAGGGCAATATGGCTACACCTTC
few,NA,TRBJ2-6,TRBV28,16,CASREISGRVANVLTF,TGTGCCAGCAGGGAGATTTCGGGCAGGGTGGCCAACGTCCTGACTTTC
few,NA,TRBJ1-2,TRBV28,15,CASSSVDGGAWGYTF,TGTGCCAGCAGTTCTGTCGACGGGGGCGCCTGGGGCTACACCTTC
NA,TRBD2,TRBJ2-5,TRBV19,15,CASSMGTSGQETQYF,TGTGCCAGTAGTATGGGGACTAGCGGCCAAGAGACCCAGTACTTC
NA,NA,TRBJ2-5,TRBV15,15,CATSRDPGAQETQYF,TGTGCCACCAGCAGAGATCCCGGGGCTCAAGAGACCCAGTACTTC
large,NA,TRBJ2-1,TRBV11-3,16,CASSLGGTMFYNEQFF,TGTGCCAGCAGCTTAGGCGGGACAATGTTCTACAATGAGCAGTTCTTC
few,NA,TRBJ1-1,TRBV11-3,14,CASSSDLSYTEAFF,TGTGCCAGCAGCTCCGACCTATCATACACTGAAGCTTTCTTT
once,NA,TRBJ2-1,TRBV19,13,CASSIDFLREQFF,TGTGCCAGTAGTATAGATTTCCTTAGGGAGCAGTTCTTC
few,TRBD2,TRBJ2-3,TRBV30,14,CAWSRTSGTDTQYF,TGTGCCTGGAGTCGGACTAGCGGCACAGATACGCAGTATTTT
NA,NA,TRBJ1-2,TRBV18,13,CASSEIHNYGYTF,TGTGCCAGCTCAGAGATCCATAACTATGGCTACACCTTC
NA,TRBD1,TRBJ1-1,TRBV18,13,CASSKTGETEAFF,TGTGCCAGCTCTAAGACAGGGGAAACTGAAGCTTTCTTT
few,NA,TRBJ1-2,TRBV19,13,CASSATGVDGYTF,TGTGCCAGTAGTGCCACGGGAGTCGATGGCTACACCTTC
once,NA,TRBJ2-2,TRBV14,16,CASSHQTGLNTGELFF,TGTGCCAGCAGCCATCAAACAGGCTTGAACACCGGGGAGCTGTTTTTT
NA,TRBD2,TRBJ2-1,TRBV11-3,16,CASSLPPGLAGNEQFF,TGTGCCAGCAGCCTACCACCGGGACTAGCGGGGAATGAGCAGTTCTTC
large,NA,TRBJ2-3,TRBV6-8,14,CASSAGGGTDTQYF,TGTGCCAGCAGTGCCGGAGGGGGCACAGATACGCAGTATTTT
NA,NA,TRBJ1-3,TRBV14,14,CASSSRVYGNTIYF,TGTGCCAGCTCCTCCCGAGTATATGGAAACACCATATATTTT
NA,NA,TRBJ2-4,TRBV30,14,CAWSETSHKNIQYF,TGTGCCTGGAGTGAGACTAGTCACAAGAACATTCAGTACTTC
NA,NA,TRBJ1-6,TRBV18,12,CASRDMRAPLHF,TGTGCCAGCCGTGACATGCGAGCACCCCTCCACTTT
once,NA,TRBJ2-7,TRBV28,12,CASSLLAAEQYF,TGTGCCAGCAGTTTATTAGCTGCTGAGCAGTACTTC
NA,NA,TRBJ2-5,TRBV15,16,CATSRDARGRGETQYF,TGTGCCACCAGCAGAGACGCCCGGGGGAGGGGGGAGACCCAGTACTTC
NA,TRBD1,TRBJ1-1,TRBV29-1,13,CSVDRGPITEAFF,TGCAGCGTTGACAGGGGGCCGATCACTGAAGCTTTCTTT
once,NA,TRBJ2-1,TRBV19,19,CASTPRGIAEGSSYNEQFF,TGTGCCAGTACCCCAAGGGGGATAGCGGAGGGGAGCTCCTACAATGAGCAGTTCTTC
few,NA,TRBJ2-5,TRBV9,13,CASSLGPQETQYF,TGTGCCAGCAGTTTGGGACCCCAAGAGACCCAGTACTTC
NA,TRBD1,TRBJ1-2,TRBV18,15,CASSPPGTGDYGYTF,TGTGCCAGCTCACCACCCGGGACAGGGGACTATGGCTACACCTTC
few,NA,TRBJ1-6,TRBV11-3,14,CASSFNSYNSPLHF,TGTGCCAGCAGCTTCAACTCCTATAATTCACCCCTCCACTTT
few,NA,TRBJ2-3,TRBV11-3,14,CASSLEGSTDTQYF,TGTGCCAGCAGCTTGGAGGGGAGCACAGATACGCAGTATTTT